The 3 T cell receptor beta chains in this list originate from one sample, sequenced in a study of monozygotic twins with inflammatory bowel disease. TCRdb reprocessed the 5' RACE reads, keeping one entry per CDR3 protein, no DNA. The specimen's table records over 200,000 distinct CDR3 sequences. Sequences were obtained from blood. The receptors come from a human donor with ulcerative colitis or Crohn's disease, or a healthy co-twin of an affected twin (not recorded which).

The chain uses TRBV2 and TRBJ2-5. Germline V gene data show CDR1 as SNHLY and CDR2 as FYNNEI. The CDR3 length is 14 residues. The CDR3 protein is CASSGGAGQETQYF. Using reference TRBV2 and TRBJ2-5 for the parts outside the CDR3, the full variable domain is EPEVTQTPSHQVTQMGQEVILRCVPISNHLYFYWYRQILGQKVEFLVSFYNNEISEKSEIFDDQFSVERPDGSNFTLKIRSTKLEDSAMYFCASSGGAGQETQYFGPGTRLLVL.

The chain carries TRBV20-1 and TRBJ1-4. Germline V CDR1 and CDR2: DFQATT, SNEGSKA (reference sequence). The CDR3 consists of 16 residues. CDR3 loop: CSARPPPPTTNEKLFF.

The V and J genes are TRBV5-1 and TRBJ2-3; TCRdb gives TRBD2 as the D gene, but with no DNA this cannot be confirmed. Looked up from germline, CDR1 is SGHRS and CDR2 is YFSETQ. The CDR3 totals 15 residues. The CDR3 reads CASSRSSGVADTQYF. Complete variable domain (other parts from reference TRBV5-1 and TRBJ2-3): KAGVTQTPRYLIKTRGQQVTLSCSPISGHRSVSWYQQTPGQGLQFLFEYFSETQRNKGNFPGRFSGRQFSNSRSEMNVSTLELGDSALYLCASSRSSGVADTQYFGPGTRLTVL.